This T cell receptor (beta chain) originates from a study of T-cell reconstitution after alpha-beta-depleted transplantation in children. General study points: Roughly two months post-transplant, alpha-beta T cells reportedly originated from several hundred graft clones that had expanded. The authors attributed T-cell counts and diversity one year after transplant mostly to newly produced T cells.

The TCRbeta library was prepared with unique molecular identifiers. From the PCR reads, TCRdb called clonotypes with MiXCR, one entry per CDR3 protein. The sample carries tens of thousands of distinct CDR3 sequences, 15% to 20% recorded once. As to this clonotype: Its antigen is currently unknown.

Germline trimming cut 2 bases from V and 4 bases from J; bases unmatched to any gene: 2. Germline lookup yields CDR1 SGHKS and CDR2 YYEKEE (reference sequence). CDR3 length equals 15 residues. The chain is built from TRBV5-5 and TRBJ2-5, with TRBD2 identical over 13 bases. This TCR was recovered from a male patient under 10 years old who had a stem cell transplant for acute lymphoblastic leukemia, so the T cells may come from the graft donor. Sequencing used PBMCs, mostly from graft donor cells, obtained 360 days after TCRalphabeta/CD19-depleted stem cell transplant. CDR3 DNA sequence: TGTGCCAGCAGCTTAGGACTAGCGGGAGCAGAGACCCAGTACTTC. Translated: CASSLGLAGAETQYF.